The 5 T cell receptor beta chains below come from one sample, sequenced in a study of T cells in Graves' hyperthyroidism and ophthalmopathy. The investigators amplified TCR beta CDR3 regions from RNA transcripts. Researchers ran a first-round RT-PCR on the TCR CDR3 using the HTBI primer set. MiXCR, run by TCRdb on the multiplex PCR reads, gives a single entry per CDR3 protein. The repertoire has some 510,000 distinct CDR3 sequences, 20% of them found once; the top ten carry about 26%. The sample consisted of blood. The receptors come from a man younger than 30 with Graves' hyperthyroidism.

The genes are TRBV5-6 and TRBJ1-1; D not certain. The CDR3 is made up of 13 amino acids. Germline CDR1 reads SGHDT; CDR2 reads YYEEEE. Trimming removed 2 bases at V and 10 bases at J, with 15 bases between. The CDR3 DNA reads TGTGCCAGCAGCTTAGCAGATCGCCGAGGAGCTTTCTTT. Protein product: CASSLADRRGAFF.

This clonotype occurred many times. The chain links TRBV2 to TRBJ1-5; 8 nucleotides match TRBD1. CDR1 is SNHLY and CDR2 is FYNNEI in the germline V gene. There are 17 residues in the CDR3. J was trimmed by 1 base and V by 6 bases; bases with no gene match: 11. In nucleotides, the CDR3 is TGTGCCAGCAGATCGACAGGGGTGAGTGGAAGCAATCAGCCCCAGCATTTT. This encodes CASRSTGVSGSNQPQHF.

The table lists this clonotype with many counts. The V and J genes are TRBV27 and TRBJ1-1, with 9 bases that match TRBD1. CDR1 and CDR2 (germline): MNHEY, SMNVEV (reference sequence). The CDR3 extends over 14 amino acids. V was clipped by 8 bases and J by 5 bases; unmatched bases: 9. The CDR3, as DNA: TGTGCCAGCGGGCTACAGGGGGCTGGGACTGAAGCTTTCTTT. Residues: CASGLQGAGTEAFF.

This clonotype was counted at least ten times. The CDR3 region has the DNA TGCAGTGCTAGAGTCAGGGGCTGGACTGAAGCTTTCTTT. This encodes CSARVRGWTEAFF. The chain links TRBV20-1 to TRBJ1-1; maybe TRBD1 (6 bases). The V gene lost 1 base and the J gene lost 5 bases, with 11 bases spanning the gap. The CDR3 consists of 13 residues. CDR1 is DFQATT and CDR2 is SNEGSKA in the germline V gene (reference sequence).

This clonotype was seen many times. The rearrangement uses TRBV12-3 or TRBV12-4 and TRBJ2-5, with TRBD2 matching over 11 bases. The CDR3 length is 15 residues. V shed 4 bases, J shed 5 bases, and the junction held 6 bases outside the gene matches. CDR3 sequence: CASSSLAGEVETQYF. The CDR3 DNA is TGTGCCAGCAGTTCACTAGCGGGGGAGGTGGAGACCCAGTACTTC.